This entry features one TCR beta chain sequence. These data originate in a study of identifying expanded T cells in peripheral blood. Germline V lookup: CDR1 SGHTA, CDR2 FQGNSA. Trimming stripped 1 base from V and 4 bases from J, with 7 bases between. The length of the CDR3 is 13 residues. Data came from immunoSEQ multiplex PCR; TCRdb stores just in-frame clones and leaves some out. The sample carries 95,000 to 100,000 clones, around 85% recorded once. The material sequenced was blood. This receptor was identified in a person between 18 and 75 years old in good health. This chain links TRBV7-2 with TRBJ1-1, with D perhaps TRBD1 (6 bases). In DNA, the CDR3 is TGTGCCAGCAGCTTAGTACAGGGCACTGAAGCTTTCTTT. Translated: CASSLVQGTEAFF.